Below, 19 T cell receptor beta chains from the same sample are listed, as sequenced in a study of response to subunit inactivated influenza vaccine. Each CDR3 protein is one row after TCRdb ran MiXCR on the RT-PCR reads. The table includes roughly 630,000 distinct CDR3 sequences, 14% detected once. The source was PBMCs from blood, collected 14 to 15 days before vaccination. These TCRs come from a man aged 50 to 60 who received an inactivated influenza vaccine.

In its sample, this clonotype was seen a few times. The chain carries TRBV7-8 and TRBJ2-1; a weak D match, TRBD1 (5 bases). The CDR3 length is 16 residues. Trimming pared 2 bases from V and 5 bases from J, leaving 16 bases between. Germline V gene sequence: CDR1 SGHVS, CDR2 FQNEAQ. CDR3 sequence (DNA): TGTGCCAGCAGCTTATATAGGGGCCCCCCACACAATGAGCAGTTCTTC. It codes for CASSLYRGPPHNEQFF.

V gene TRBV7-9 combines with J gene TRBJ2-3; possible D gene TRBD1, 7 bases. V shed 6 bases and J shed 4 bases, with 17 bases lying between them. CDR3 size: 15 residues. CDR1 and CDR2 from the germline V gene are SEHNR and FQNEAQ (reference sequence). The CDR3 reads CASRFGGGEADTQYF. The CDR3 DNA follows: TGTGCCAGCAGATTTGGAGGGGGCGAGGCAGATACGCAGTATTTT.

The table lists this clonotype with many counts. CDR3 DNA sequence: TGTGCCACCAGTGATCGGGACAGGGATGGCTACACCTTC. As protein: CATSDRDRDGYTF. The genes are TRBV24-1 and TRBJ1-2; 9 bases match TRBD1. Trimming at V came to 3 bases and at J to 6 bases, leaving 1 base not matched to a gene. CDR1 KGHDR and CDR2 SFDVKD come from the germline V gene. The length of the CDR3 is 13 residues.

In this sample, this clonotype turned up a few times. This rearrangement joins TRBV7-2 to TRBJ2-2, with D perhaps TRBD2 (5 bases). Germline CDR1 reads SGHTA; CDR2 reads FQGNSA. The ends were cut back, 8 bases at V and 0 bases at J, with 19 bases in the middle. CDR3 length: 17 amino acids. This CDR3 reads CASAAQIQAANTGELFF. The CDR3 DNA sequence: TGTGCCAGCGCCGCTCAGATCCAAGCGGCGAACACCGGGGAGCTGTTTTTT.

This clonotype has just a few counts. The CDR3 bases are TGTGCCTGGAGTTTGGGTACTGAAGCTTTCTTT. Its protein is CAWSLGTEAFF. V is TRBV30 and J is TRBJ1-1; D is uncertain. The CDR3 extends over 11 amino acids. V lost 2 bases to trimming and J lost 5 bases, with 6 bases between them. Germline-derived CDR1 and CDR2 are GTSNPN and SVGIG (reference sequence).

The rearrangement uses TRBV27 and TRBJ2-5, with a possible D match to TRBD1 (6 bases). CDR3 length: 14 amino acids. Looked up from germline, CDR1 is MNHEY and CDR2 is SMNVEV (reference sequence). V shed 5 bases and J shed 1 base, with 11 bases lying between them. The CDR3 bases are TGTGCCAGCAGTCCAACGGACAGCCAAGAGACCCAGTACTTC. Translating gives CASSPTDSQETQYF.

This clonotype was seen ten or more times. CDR3 region: CASSRTGEKNTGELFF. The CDR3 region has the DNA TGTGCCAGCAGCCGGACAGGGGAAAAGAACACCGGGGAGCTGTTTTTT. The chain couples TRBV6-5 to TRBJ2-2; TRBD1 matches 9 bases. CDR1 and CDR2 from the germline V gene are MNHEY and SVGAGI. With 6 bases clipped from V and 1 base from J, the junction kept 6 bases outside the gene matches. There are 16 residues in the CDR3.

This rearrangement joins TRBV29-1 to TRBJ2-3; no reliable D call. V shed 3 bases and J shed 3 bases, with 13 bases lying between them. The germline V gene has CDR1 SQVTM and CDR2 ANQGSEA. The CDR3 loop spans 14 amino acids. The CDR3 loop reads CSVDLLISTDTQYF. In nucleotides, the CDR3 is TGCAGCGTTGATCTTCTTATATCGACAGATACGCAGTATTTT.

This clonotype was seen a handful of times. This chain uses TRBV4-2 with TRBJ2-3, with D tentatively TRBD1 (5 bases). Trimming left V 0 bases short and J 4 bases short, with 14 bases between. There are 16 residues in the CDR3. Germline V gives CDR1 LGHNA, CDR2 YNFKEQ. CDR3 coding DNA: TGTGCCAGCAGCCAAGAGAGGCAGGGAAGTTCAGATACGCAGTATTTT. This translates into CASSQERQGSSDTQYF.

The chain carries TRBV2 and TRBJ1-5; the D gene is possibly TRBD1 (6 bases). From germline, CDR1 is SNHLY and CDR2 FYNNEI. The CDR3 is made up of 15 amino acids. Trimming cost V 6 bases and J 6 bases, with 18 bases left between them. The DNA of the CDR3 is TGTGCCAGCAGCTCGGACAGACGACAAGGTCAGCCCCAGCATTTT. Its protein is CASSSDRRQGQPQHF.

The chain has TRBV9 and TRBJ2-3; D is unresolved. Germline CDR1 and CDR2: SGDLS and YYNGEE. The CDR3 is 14 residues long. V was shortened by 4 bases and J by 2 bases, with 11 bases between the two germline ends. The CDR3 nucleotides are TGTGCCAGCAGCCCCAAGGCGTTCACAGATACGCAGTATTTT. Amino acid sequence: CASSPKAFTDTQYF.

The rearrangement links TRBV4-3 to TRBJ2-7; D perhaps matches TRBD2 (6 bases). This CDR3 has 15 residues. Germline CDR1 reads LGHNA; CDR2 reads YSLEER. V lost 0 bases and J lost 5, with 14 bases in between. The CDR3 region has the DNA TGCGCCAGCAGCCAAGATTGGAGGGAAATGGACGAGCAGTACTTC. This encodes CASSQDWREMDEQYF.

This clonotype was seen a handful of times. The CDR3 here is CASSLAPVGGQSQFF. In DNA form, the CDR3 reads TGTGCCAGCAGCTTAGCGCCAGTCGGGGGACAGAGCCAGTTCTTC. V and J are TRBV7-9 and TRBJ2-1; D might be TRBD1 (7 bases). The V end was cut by 0 bases, the J end by 13 bases, with 19 bases between. CDR3 length equals 15 residues. In germline, CDR1 is SEHNR, CDR2 FQNEAQ (reference sequence).

The chain couples TRBV6-5 to TRBJ2-1; TRBD1 agrees at 9 bases. This CDR3 contains 15 residues. J lost 6 bases, V lost 2 bases, and 5 bases had no gene match. Germline values: CDR1 MNHEY, CDR2 SVGAGI. CDR3 bases: TGTGCCAGCAGTTACGTACAGGGGGCAAGCAATGAGCAGTTCTTC. As protein: CASSYVQGASNEQFF.

V and J are TRBV6-1 and TRBJ2-1; TRBD1 aligns across 8 bases. CDR3 length equals 14 residues. Trimming took 3 bases from V and 7 from J; bases not matched to a gene: 5. Germline loops: CDR1 MNHNS, CDR2 SASEGT. The CDR3 DNA reads as TGTGCCAGCAGTGACCGACAGGGGTGGAATGAGCAGTTCTTC. It yields the protein CASSDRQGWNEQFF.

In its sample, this clonotype was seen a few times. The rearrangement uses TRBV29-1 and TRBJ2-1; 7 bases agree with TRBD2. Germline loops: CDR1 SQVTM, CDR2 ANQGSEA. The ends lost 8 bases at V and 6 bases at J; junction bases unmatched: 10. The CDR3 runs to 13 residues. CDR3 nucleotides: TGCAGCACTCAGGCGGGAGTATCCAATGAGCAGTTCTTC. Translating it yields CSTQAGVSNEQFF.

This clonotype was seen only a few times. As DNA, the CDR3 is TGTGCCAGCAGCTTTTTGGGCGGAGGCTACAATGAGCAGTTCTTC. Its protein product is CASSFLGGGYNEQFF. This chain uses TRBV7-2 with TRBJ2-1, with TRBD2 as a possible D gene (5 bases). The germline V and J ends were trimmed by 3 bases and 3 bases, with 12 bases remaining between them. There are 15 residues in the CDR3. CDR1 SGHTA and CDR2 FQGNSA come from the germline V gene.

V usage is TRBV10-3 and J usage is TRBJ2-3; maybe TRBD2 (6 bases). This CDR3 region has 16 residues. Trimming removed 6 bases at V and 1 base at J, with 17 bases between. In germline, CDR1 is ENHRY, CDR2 SYGVKD. The chain's CDR3 is CAIRPGLLSGTDTQYF. The CDR3 DNA is TGTGCCATCAGACCCGGACTATTATCCGGCACAGATACGCAGTATTTT.

This clonotype was seen a handful of times. V is TRBV12-3 or TRBV12-4 and J is TRBJ2-3; D ambiguous. Trimming removed 4 bases from V and 4 bases from J, with 15 bases in between. This CDR3 is built from 15 residues. The CDR3 sequence is CASSSLTVLADTQYF. Written as DNA, the CDR3 is TGTGCCAGCAGTTCGCTAACGGTTCTCGCAGATACGCAGTATTTT.